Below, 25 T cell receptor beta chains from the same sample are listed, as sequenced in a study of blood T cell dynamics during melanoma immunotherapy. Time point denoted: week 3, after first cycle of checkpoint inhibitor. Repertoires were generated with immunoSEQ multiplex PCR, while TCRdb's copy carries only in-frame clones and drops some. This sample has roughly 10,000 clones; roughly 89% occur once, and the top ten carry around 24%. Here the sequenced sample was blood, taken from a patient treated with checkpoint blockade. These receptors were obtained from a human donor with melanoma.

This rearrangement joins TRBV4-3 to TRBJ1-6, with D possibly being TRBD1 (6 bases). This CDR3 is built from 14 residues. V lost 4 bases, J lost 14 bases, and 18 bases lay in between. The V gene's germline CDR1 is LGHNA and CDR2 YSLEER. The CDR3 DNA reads TGCGCCAGCAGCCCGGAAGGGGGGAAGGGCACCCTCCACTTT. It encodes CASSPEGGKGTLHF.

CDR3 coding DNA: TGTGCCAGCAGCCGGGGGGGGCCTCAAGGGGAGACCCAGTACTTC. This codes for CASSRGGPQGETQYF. The chain employs TRBV7-8 and TRBJ2-5; the match to TRBD2 covers 8 bases. This CDR3 is built from 15 residues. After removal of 5 bases from V and 5 bases from J, the junction contained 10 bases not matched to a gene. In germline, CDR1 is SGHVS, CDR2 FQNEAQ.

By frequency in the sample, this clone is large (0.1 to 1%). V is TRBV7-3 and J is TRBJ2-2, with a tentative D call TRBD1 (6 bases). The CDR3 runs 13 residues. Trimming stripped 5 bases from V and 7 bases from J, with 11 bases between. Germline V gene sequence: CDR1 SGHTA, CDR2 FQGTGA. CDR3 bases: TGTGCCAGCAGCCCACAGGGTGGCGGGGAGCTGTTTTTT. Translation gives CASSPQGGGELFF. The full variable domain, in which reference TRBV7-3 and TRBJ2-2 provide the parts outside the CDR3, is GAGVSQTPSNKVTEKGKYVELRCDPISGHTALYWYRQSLGQGPEFLIYFQGTGAADDSGLPNDRFFAVRPEGSVSTLKIQRTERGDSAVYLCASSPQGGGELFFGEGSRLTVL.

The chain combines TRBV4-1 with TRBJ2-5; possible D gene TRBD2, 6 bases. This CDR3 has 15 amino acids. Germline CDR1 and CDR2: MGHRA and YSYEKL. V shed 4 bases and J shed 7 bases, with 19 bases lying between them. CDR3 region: CASSPRDSDGRTQYF. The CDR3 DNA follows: TGCGCCAGCAGCCCCCGGGACTCCGATGGTCGGACCCAGTACTTC.

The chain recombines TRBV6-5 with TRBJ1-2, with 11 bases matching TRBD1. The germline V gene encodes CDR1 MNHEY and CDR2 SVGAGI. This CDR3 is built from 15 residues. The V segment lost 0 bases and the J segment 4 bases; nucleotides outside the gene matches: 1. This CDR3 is CASSYSGQGGYGYTF. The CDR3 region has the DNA TGTGCCAGCAGTTACTCGGGACAGGGGGGCTATGGCTACACCTTC.

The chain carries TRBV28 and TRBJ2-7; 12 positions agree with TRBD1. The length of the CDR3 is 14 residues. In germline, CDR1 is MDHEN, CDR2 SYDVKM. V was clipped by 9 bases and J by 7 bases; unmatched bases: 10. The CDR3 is CASQFGDRGHEQYF. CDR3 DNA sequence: TGTGCCAGTCAGTTTGGGGACAGGGGGCATGAGCAGTACTTC.

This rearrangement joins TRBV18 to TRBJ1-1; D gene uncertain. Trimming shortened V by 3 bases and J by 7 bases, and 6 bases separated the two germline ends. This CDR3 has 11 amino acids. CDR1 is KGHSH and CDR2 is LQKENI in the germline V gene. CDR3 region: CASSPRLEAFF. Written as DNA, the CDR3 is TGTGCCAGCTCACCGCGGCTTGAAGCTTTCTTT. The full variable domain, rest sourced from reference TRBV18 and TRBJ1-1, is NAGVMQNPRHLVRRRGQEARLRCSPMKGHSHVYWYRQLPEEGLKFMVYLQKENIIDESGMPKERFSAEFPKEGPSILRIQQVVRGDSAAYFCASSPRLEAFFGQGTRLTVV.

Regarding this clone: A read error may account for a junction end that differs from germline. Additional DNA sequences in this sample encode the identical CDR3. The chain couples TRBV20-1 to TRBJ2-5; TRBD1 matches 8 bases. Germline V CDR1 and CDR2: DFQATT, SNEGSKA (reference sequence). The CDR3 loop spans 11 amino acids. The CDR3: CGGQGPGTQYF. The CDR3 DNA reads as TGTGGCGGACAGGGTCCGGGGACCCAGTACTTC.

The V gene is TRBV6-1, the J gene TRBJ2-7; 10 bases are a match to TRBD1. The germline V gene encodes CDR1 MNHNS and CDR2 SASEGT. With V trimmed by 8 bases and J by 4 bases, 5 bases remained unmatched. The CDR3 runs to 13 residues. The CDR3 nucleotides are TGTGCCAGCGGACGGGACAGGGGATACGAGCAGTACTTC. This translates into CASGRDRGYEQYF.

CDR3 nucleotide sequence: TGTGCCAGCAGCCCCACGAGCGGGACCTCCTACAATGAGCAGTTCTTC. Residues: CASSPTSGTSYNEQFF. The chain employs TRBV9 and TRBJ2-1; TRBD2 agrees at 7 bases. V shed 4 bases, J shed 0 bases, and the junction held 7 bases outside the gene matches. CDR3 length: 16 residues. Germline loops: CDR1 SGDLS, CDR2 YYNGEE.

The CDR3: CASSPPGLAGVSEQYF. Written as DNA, the CDR3 is TGTGCCAGCTCACCACCGGGACTAGCGGGAGTGAGCGAGCAGTACTTC. The chain employs TRBV18 and TRBJ2-7; 14 nucleotides align to TRBD2. J lost 6 bases, V lost 0 bases, and 4 bases had no gene match. CDR3 length: 16 residues. Germline CDR1 reads KGHSH; CDR2 reads LQKENI.

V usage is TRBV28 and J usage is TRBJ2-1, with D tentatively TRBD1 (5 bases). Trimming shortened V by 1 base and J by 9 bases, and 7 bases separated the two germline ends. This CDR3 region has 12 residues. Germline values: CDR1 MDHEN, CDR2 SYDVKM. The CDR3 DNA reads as TGTGCCAGCAGTTTATATAGGGGTGAGCAGTTCTTC. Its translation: CASSLYRGEQFF.

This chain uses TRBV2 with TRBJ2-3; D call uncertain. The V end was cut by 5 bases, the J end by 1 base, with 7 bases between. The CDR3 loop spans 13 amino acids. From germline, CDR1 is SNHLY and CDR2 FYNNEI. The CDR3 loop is CASSHPRTDTQYF. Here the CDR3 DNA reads TGTGCCAGCAGTCATCCTCGCACAGATACGCAGTATTTT.

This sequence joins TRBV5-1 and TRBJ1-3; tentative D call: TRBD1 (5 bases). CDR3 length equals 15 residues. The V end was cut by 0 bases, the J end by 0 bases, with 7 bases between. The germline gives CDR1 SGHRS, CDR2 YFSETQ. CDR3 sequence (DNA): TGCGCCAGCAGCTTGGCAGGGTCCTCTGGAAACACCATATATTTT. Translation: CASSLAGSSGNTIYF. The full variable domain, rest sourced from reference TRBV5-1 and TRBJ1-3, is KAGVTQTPRYLIKTRGQQVTLSCSPISGHRSVSWYQQTPGQGLQFLFEYFSETQRNKGNFPGRFSGRQFSNSRSEMNVSTLELGDSALYLCASSLAGSSGNTIYFGEGSWLTVV.

This chain's CDR3 is CASSQAEGISEAFF. The CDR3 DNA is TGTGCCAGCAGCCAGGCTGAGGGGATCTCTGAAGCTTTCTTT. This rearrangement joins TRBV5-4 to TRBJ1-1; maybe TRBD1 (5 bases). Trimming removed 4 bases from V and 6 bases from J, with 16 bases in between. Germline CDR1 and CDR2: SGHNT and YYREEE (reference sequence). CDR3 length: 14 residues.

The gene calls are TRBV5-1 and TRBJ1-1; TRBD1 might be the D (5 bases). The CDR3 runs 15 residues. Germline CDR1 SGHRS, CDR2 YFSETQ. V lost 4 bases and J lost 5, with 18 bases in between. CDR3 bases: TGCGCCAGCAGCCTTCTTAGGGGCGCGGGGACTGAAGCTTTCTTT. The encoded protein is CASSLLRGAGTEAFF.

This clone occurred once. The CDR3 coding sequence is TGTGCCTGGAATCGGAGGGCCGGAGAGACCCAGTACTTC. Residues: CAWNRRAGETQYF. The J gene is TRBJ2-5, the V gene TRBV30, with D possibly TRBD2 on 6 matching bases. CDR3 length: 13 residues. The V end was cut by 4 bases, the J end by 4 bases, with 13 bases between. Germline assignment: CDR1 GTSNPN and CDR2 SVGIG (reference sequence).

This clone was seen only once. CDR3 DNA sequence: TGTGCCAGCAGTTATGGGCTACCCCCAGATACGCAGTATTTT. Encoded protein: CASSYGLPPDTQYF. This chain connects TRBV6-9 to TRBJ2-3; D gene ambiguous. V was trimmed by 2 bases and J by 4 bases, leaving 10 bases between them. The germline CDR1 and CDR2 sequences are MNHGY and SVAAGI. The CDR3 consists of 14 residues.

CDR3 in amino acids: CASSLGGDGYTF. Written as DNA, the CDR3 is TGTGCCAGCAGCTTGGGCGGCGATGGCTACACCTTC. The chain employs TRBV7-2 and TRBJ1-2; D remains ambiguous. Germline-derived CDR1 and CDR2 are SGHTA and FQGNSA. The CDR3 is 12 residues long. The germline V and J ends were trimmed by 3 bases and 6 bases, with 8 bases remaining between them.

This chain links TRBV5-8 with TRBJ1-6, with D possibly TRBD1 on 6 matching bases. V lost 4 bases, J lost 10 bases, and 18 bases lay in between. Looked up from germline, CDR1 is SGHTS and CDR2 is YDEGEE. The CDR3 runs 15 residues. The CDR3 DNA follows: TGTGCCAGCAGCAAAGCGACAGGTCCGAGATCACCCCTCCACTTT. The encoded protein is CASSKATGPRSPLHF.

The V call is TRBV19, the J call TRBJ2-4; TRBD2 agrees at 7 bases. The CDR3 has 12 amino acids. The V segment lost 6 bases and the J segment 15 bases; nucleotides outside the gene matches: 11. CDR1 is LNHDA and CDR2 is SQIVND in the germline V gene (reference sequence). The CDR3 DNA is TGTGCCAGTAGCCCCTCTAGCGGAGGTGCGTACTTC. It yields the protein CASSPSSGGAYF.

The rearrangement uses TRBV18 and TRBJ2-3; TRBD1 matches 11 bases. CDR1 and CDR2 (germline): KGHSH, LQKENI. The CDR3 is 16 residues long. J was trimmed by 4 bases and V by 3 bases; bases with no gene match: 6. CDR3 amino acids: CASSPRGTGGSDTQYF. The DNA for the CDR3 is TGTGCCAGCTCACCCCGCGGGACAGGGGGATCAGATACGCAGTATTTT.

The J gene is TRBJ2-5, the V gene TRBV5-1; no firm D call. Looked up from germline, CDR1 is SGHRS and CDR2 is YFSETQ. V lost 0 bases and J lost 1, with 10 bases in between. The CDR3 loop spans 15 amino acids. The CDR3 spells CASSLAPHGQETQYF. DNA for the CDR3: TGCGCCAGCAGCTTGGCCCCGCACGGCCAAGAGACCCAGTACTTC.

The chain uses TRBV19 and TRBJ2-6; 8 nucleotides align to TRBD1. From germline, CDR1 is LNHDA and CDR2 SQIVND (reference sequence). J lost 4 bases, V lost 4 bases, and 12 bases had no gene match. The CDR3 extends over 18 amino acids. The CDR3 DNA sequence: TGTGCCAGTAGTACCGAGAGACAGGGGCGGTGGGGGGCCAACGTCCTGACTTTC. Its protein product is CASSTERQGRWGANVLTF. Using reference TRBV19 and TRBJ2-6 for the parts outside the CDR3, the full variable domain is DGGITQSPKYLFRKEGQNVTLSCEQNLNHDAMYWYRQDPGQGLRLIYYSQIVNDFQKGDIAEGYSVSREKKESFPLTVTSAQKNPTAFYLCASSTERQGRWGANVLTFGAGSRLTVL.

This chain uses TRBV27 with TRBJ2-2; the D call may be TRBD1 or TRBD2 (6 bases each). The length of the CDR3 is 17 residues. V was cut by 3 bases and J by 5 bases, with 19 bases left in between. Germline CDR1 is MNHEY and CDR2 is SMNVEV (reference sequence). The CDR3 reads CASSFLRGPGPTGELFF. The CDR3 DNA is TGTGCCAGCAGTTTCTTACGGGGGCCTGGACCGACCGGGGAGCTGTTTTTT.